What follows are 12 T cell receptor beta chains derived from one specimen sequenced in a study of beta chain features in type 1 diabetes. Overall study results and limits: Type 1 diabetes patients had moderately but significantly shorter TCRB CDR3s in all four CD4+ subsets.

Expressed TCRB transcripts were sequenced, since all the RNA that had been isolated was reverse transcribed. Measured with immunoSEQ multiplex PCR; TCRdb has only the in-frame clones, and not every one. The top ten clones hold 0.022% of a sample with about 700,000 clones, roughly 12% of them seen once. Antigen specificity for these receptors is unknown. The sequenced sample consisted of naive CD4+ T cells from blood. Source of these receptors: a man aged 18 to 29 with type 1 diabetes.

The V gene is TRBV27, the J gene TRBJ1-2; D may be TRBD1 (5 bases). This CDR3 contains 13 residues. Germline-derived CDR1 and CDR2 are MNHEY and SMNVEV (reference sequence). V was trimmed by 8 bases and J by 4 bases, leaving 14 bases between them. This chain's CDR3 is CASWGDPPYGYTF. CDR3 DNA sequence: TGTGCCAGCTGGGGGGATCCTCCCTATGGCTACACCTTC.

The CDR3 nucleotides read TGTGCCAGCAGTGGATCCCGAACTAACTATGGCTACACCTTC. Translating it yields CASSGSRTNYGYTF. The chain links TRBV25-1 to TRBJ1-2; D uncertain. The V end was cut by 4 bases, the J end by 0 bases, with 9 bases between. Germline assignment: CDR1 MGHDK and CDR2 SYGVNS. The CDR3 is 14 amino acids.

Remarks on this clone: Other nucleotide sequences in the sample specify the same CDR3. This sequence joins TRBV7-9 and TRBJ1-2; no firm D call. V was shortened by 3 bases and J by 5 bases, with 4 bases between the two germline ends. CDR1 is SEHNR and CDR2 is FQNEAQ in the germline V gene (reference sequence). The CDR3 is made up of 11 amino acids. CDR3 amino acids: CASSFEYGYTF. The CDR3 DNA sequence: TGTGCCAGCAGCTTTGAGTATGGCTACACCTTC. The entire variable domain, with the rest obtained from reference TRBV7-9 and TRBJ1-2, is as follows: DTGVSQNPRHKITKRGQNVTFRCDPISEHNRLYWYRQTLGQGPEFLTYFQNEAQLEKSRLLSDRFSAERPKGSFSTLEIQRTEQGDSAMYLCASSFEYGYTFGSGTRLTVV.

This rearrangement joins TRBV5-1 to TRBJ1-1, with D tentatively TRBD1 (6 bases). The CDR3 consists of 15 residues. Trimming removed 2 bases at V and 1 base at J, with 12 bases between. The germline V gene has CDR1 SGHRS and CDR2 YFSETQ. For the CDR3, the DNA is TGCGCCAGCAGCTTAGGGGGAGCCACGAACACTGAAGCTTTCTTT. It specifies CASSLGGATNTEAFF.

The V gene is TRBV27, the J gene TRBJ2-7; 8 bases match TRBD1. J was trimmed by 3 bases and V by 10 bases; bases with no gene match: 5. The CDR3 covers 12 residues. From germline, CDR1 is MNHEY and CDR2 SMNVEV (reference sequence). DNA for the CDR3: TGTGCCACAGGGACAGGAAACTACGAGCAGTACTTC. It is translated as CATGTGNYEQYF.

A single count supports this clone. The chain combines TRBV9 with TRBJ2-3; weak D call: TRBD2 (5 bases). The length of the CDR3 is 15 residues. Germline CDR1 SGDLS, CDR2 YYNGEE. V shed 0 bases and J shed 2 bases, with 10 bases lying between them. In DNA, the CDR3 is TGTGCCAGCAGCGTAGGAGCGGCGATCACAGATACGCAGTATTTT. Protein: CASSVGAAITDTQYF.

The gene calls are TRBV6-5 and TRBJ2-3; 8 positions match TRBD1. CDR3 size: 14 residues. Losses at the gene ends were 6 bases for V and 6 bases for J; bases not matched to a gene: 8. The germline CDR1 and CDR2 sequences are MNHEY and SVGAGI. The CDR3 DNA reads as TGTGCCAGCAGCGACGGGCAGGGGGCTGATACGCAGTATTTT. It is translated as CASSDGQGADTQYF.

In regard to this clone: This sample also contains other DNA sequences that code for the same CDR3. The chain links TRBV29-1 to TRBJ1-2; D perhaps matches TRBD1 (5 bases). The CDR3 is 12 amino acids. The germline V gene has CDR1 SQVTM and CDR2 ANQGSEA. V was cut by 4 bases and J by 1 base, with 7 bases left in between. This CDR3 reads CSVGQGNYGYTF. The CDR3 nucleotides are TGCAGCGTTGGGCAGGGTAACTATGGCTACACCTTC.

This clone showed up just a few times. The chain joins TRBV11-2 to TRBJ2-1, with TRBD1 as a possible D gene (6 bases). Germline values: CDR1 SGHAT, CDR2 FQNNGV. The germline V and J ends were trimmed by 3 bases and 9 bases, with 18 bases remaining between them. The CDR3 is made up of 15 amino acids. The CDR3 DNA reads TGTGCCAGCAGCTTTCAGGGGATAGGCTTAGGTGAGCAGTTCTTC. It is translated as CASSFQGIGLGEQFF.

This clone was seen a few times. The chain combines TRBV21-1 with TRBJ1-1. TRBV21-1 is shown as a pseudogene. This CDR3 contains 19 residues. CDR3 residues: CASSISRDPKLEWNTEAFF. The CDR3 DNA reads as TGTGCCAGCAGCATCTCCCGGGACCCAAAATTGGAATGGAACACTGAAGCTTTCTTT.

The sample holds a few counts of this clone. The chain recombines TRBV28 with TRBJ2-1; D ambiguous. Trimming pared 2 bases from V and 2 bases from J, leaving 10 bases between. This CDR3 is 15 amino acids long. Germline V lookup: CDR1 MDHEN, CDR2 SYDVKM. The CDR3 sequence is CASSLPANPYNEQFF. The CDR3 DNA is TGTGCCAGCAGTTTACCGGCGAATCCCTACAATGAGCAGTTCTTC.

V gene TRBV18 combines with J gene TRBJ1-2; D is unresolved. With 2 bases removed from V and 8 bases from J, the gap between germline ends came to 12 bases. CDR1 and CDR2 from the germline V gene are KGHSH and LQKENI. This CDR3 contains 13 residues. For the CDR3, the DNA is TGTGCCAGCTCACCAGAGGGATCGGAGGGCTACACCTTC. This sequence encodes CASSPEGSEGYTF.